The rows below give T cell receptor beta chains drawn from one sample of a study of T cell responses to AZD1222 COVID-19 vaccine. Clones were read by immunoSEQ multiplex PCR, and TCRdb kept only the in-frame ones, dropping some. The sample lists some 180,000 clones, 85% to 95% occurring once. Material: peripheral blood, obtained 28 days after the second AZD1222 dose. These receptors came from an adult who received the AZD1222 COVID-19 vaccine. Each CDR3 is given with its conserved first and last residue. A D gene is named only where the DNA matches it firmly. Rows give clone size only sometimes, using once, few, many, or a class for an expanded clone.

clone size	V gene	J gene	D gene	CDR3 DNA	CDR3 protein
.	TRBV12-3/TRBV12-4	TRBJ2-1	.	TGTGCCAGCAGTTTGCTAGCCTCCAATGAGCAGTTCTTC	CASSLLASNEQFF
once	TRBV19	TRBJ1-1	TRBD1	TGTGCCAGTAGTTCCCAGGGACAGTTTGAAGCTTTCTTT	CASSSQGQFEAFF
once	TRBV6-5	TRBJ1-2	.	TGTGCCACCCAAAGTGTGTTGGGCGATGGCTACACCTTC	CATQSVLGDGYTF
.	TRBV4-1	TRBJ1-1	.	TGCGCCAGCACGGACAGTAAGGAAGAAGCTTTCTTT	CASTDSKEEAFF
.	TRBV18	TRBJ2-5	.	TGTGCCAGCTCACCCCCTAGTCAGAAAGAGACCCAGTACTTC	CASSPPSQKETQYF
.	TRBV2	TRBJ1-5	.	TGTGCCAGCAGCTACACGGAGAATCAGCCCCAGCATTTT	CASSYTENQPQHF
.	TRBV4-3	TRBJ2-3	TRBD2	TGCGCCAGCAGCCAACTAGCGGTGCCTAGCACAGATACGCAGTATTTT	CASSQLAVPSTDTQYF
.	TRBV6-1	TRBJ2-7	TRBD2	TGTGCCAGCAGTGTGGTGACGGGAGGACATACCTACGAGCAGTACTTC	CASSVVTGGHTYEQYF
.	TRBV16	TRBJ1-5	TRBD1	TGTGCCAGCAGCCAAACGGGGACAGGATCGGAGTCCCAGCATTTT	CASSQTGTGSESQHF
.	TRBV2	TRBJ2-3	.	TGTGCCAGCAGCCTTCCGGGGGCTCTCACAGATACGCAGTATTTT	CASSLPGALTDTQYF
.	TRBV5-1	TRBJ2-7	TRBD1	TGCGCCAGCAGCTTGGAGGTTTTTGCAACAGGGGCCTACGAGCAGTACTTC	CASSLEVFATGAYEQYF
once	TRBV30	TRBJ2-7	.	TGTGCCTCGGGGGACAACTCCTACGAGCAGTACTTC	CASGDNSYEQYF
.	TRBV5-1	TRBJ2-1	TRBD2	TGCGCCAGCAGACTAGCGGGAGAGCTCAATGAGCAGTTCTTC	CASRLAGELNEQFF
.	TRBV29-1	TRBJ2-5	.	TGCAGCATGGAACGGGGGGCGTTGGAGACCCAGTACTTC	CSMERGALETQYF
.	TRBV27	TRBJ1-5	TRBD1	TGTGCCAGCAGTAGAATGATCCTGGGACAGAATAGCAATCAGCCCCAGCATTTT	CASSRMILGQNSNQPQHF